This record looks at one TCR beta chain sequence and its context. The data originate from a study of blood T cell repertoires in COVID-19. The overall study: Sites in the United States, Italy and Spain provided acute and convalescent COVID-19 samples. PBMCs, B-cell-depleted T cells, or T cells were the source of the cDNA or gDNA that made up the material.

Original data processing: Amplification of reference gene primers provided the estimated nucleated cell counts. Data came from immunoSEQ multiplex PCR; TCRdb stores just in-frame clones and leaves some out. V, J and clone size reflect that table, while D and trimming were determined from the DNA. The sample consists of around 120,000 clones, 85% to 90% of them appearing once. Germline assignment: CDR1 SNHLY and CDR2 FYNNEI. The CDR3 has 17 residues. The germline V and J ends were trimmed by 1 base and 0 bases, with 10 bases remaining between them. The sample taken for sequencing was peripheral blood. The V and J genes are TRBV2 and TRBJ1-6, with a possible D match to TRBD1 (6 bases). The TCR originated in a woman aged 80 or older with acute or convalescent COVID-19. The CDR3 protein is CASSEVQGVSYNSPLHF. The CDR3 DNA follows: TGTGCCAGCAGTGAAGTACAGGGTGTCTCCTATAATTCACCCCTCCACTTT.